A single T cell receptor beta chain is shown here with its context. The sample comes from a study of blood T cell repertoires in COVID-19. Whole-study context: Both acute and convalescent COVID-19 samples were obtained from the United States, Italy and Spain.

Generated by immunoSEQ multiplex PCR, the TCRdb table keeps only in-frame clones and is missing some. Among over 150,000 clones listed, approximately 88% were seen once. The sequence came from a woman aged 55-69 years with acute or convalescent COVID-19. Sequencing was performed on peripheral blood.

The CDR3 is CASSQETRNTEAFF. CDR3 nucleotide sequence: TGTGCCAGCAGCCAAGAAACACGGAACACTGAAGCTTTCTTT. This chain connects TRBV4-2 to TRBJ1-1; D remains unclear. Germline V gives CDR1 LGHNA, CDR2 YNFKEQ. The V gene lost 0 bases and the J gene lost 1 base, with 6 bases spanning the gap. This CDR3 has 14 residues.